Sequencing of this TCR beta chain was carried out in a study of CD4+ T cells in melanoma (dated by TCRdb to between 2020 and 2023). The study in broad terms: The study investigated neoantigen-specific CD4+ T cells in human melanoma. General findings and caveats noted by the study authors: Neoantigen-specific CD4+ T cells in melanoma were reported to have a range of differentiation states. Neoantigen-specific CD4+ T cells were reported to be correlated with the function of CD8+ T cells, macrophages and B cells.

The donors were people with melanoma. In the case of this clone: Its antigen is currently not known. No qualities accompany the bases; no much larger clone lies one base away.

The library was built by means of the immunoSEQ multiplex PCR assay. TCRdb took this table from immuneACCESS and kept in-frame rearrangements with V and J called. Such tables lack part of the clones; where checked against another copy, unresolved V genes explain under half of the gap, and the rest is unexplained. The table for this sample lists about 18,000 clones; 80% to 90% of them were counted only once. In total, the top ten clones hold about 5% of the sample. Sequences were obtained from cells from a culture (not recorded whether cultured in vitro). The clonotype was recovered from a human donor with melanoma.

The nucleotides are TGCGCCAGCAGCTTGAAGGGACAGGGGGCTGTATATGAGCAGTTCTTC. This is translated as CASSLKGQGAVYEQFF. The rearranged chain carries TRBV5-1 and TRBJ2-1, and 12 junctional nucleotides match TRBD1. Reading the germline V gene gives CDR1 SGHRS and CDR2 YFSETQ. Ends trimmed: V by 1 base, J by 8 bases; bases unmatched to a gene: 7. The CDR3 spans 16 residues, from the cysteine through the phenylalanine. Only the CDR3 region is kept as DNA, spanning 48 bases read in frame from base 1.